In this sample, the clone carrying this T cell receptor (beta chain) turned up a few times. The CDR3 length is 13 residues. Per the germline V gene, CDR1 is KGHSH and CDR2 is LQKENI. Trimming pared 4 bases from V and 4 bases from J, leaving 10 bases between. The data originate from a study of beta chain features in type 1 diabetes. Study summary: In age, gender and cell yields, patients were similar to healthy donors.

Expressed TCRB transcripts got sequenced, as all isolated RNA was reverse transcribed. Some clones are missing from TCRdb's copy, which holds only in-frame ones; the method was immunoSEQ multiplex PCR. Among under 550,000 clones listed, 11% were seen once. The TCR was taken from a woman aged 18 to 35 in good health. The sequenced material came from naive CD4+ T cells from blood. This chain links TRBV18 with TRBJ2-5, with D possibly called TRBD1 or TRBD2 (5 bases each). The CDR3 sequence: CASSLTGTETQYF. The CDR3 DNA follows: TGTGCCAGCTCACTTACCGGGACAGAGACCCAGTACTTC.